The clone carrying this T cell receptor beta chain was picked up many times. Its antigen remains unidentified. This sample is drawn from a study of T cells in Graves' hyperthyroidism and ophthalmopathy. Amplification yielded TCR beta CDR3 regions, with RNA transcripts as the source. HTBI primers were the set used in a first-round RT-PCR of the TCR CDR3. TCRdb called the multiplex PCR reads again in MiXCR, with one record for every CDR3 protein. The sample lists hundreds of thousands of distinct CDR3 sequences; around 15% were seen once. The length of the CDR3 is 16 residues. Unmatched junction bases numbered 6, after V lost 1 base and J lost 4 bases. In germline, CDR1 is LGHNT, CDR2 FRNRAP. Findings and limits, study-wide: A median about 7 months before onset, the model predicted ophthalmopathy. Clonotypes that were expanded in thyroid above 0.001 mostly appeared in blood too.

Patients aged 18 to 65 had newly diagnosed hyperthyroidism lasting under 2 months. Exclusions: uncontrolled infection, other autoimmune disease, pregnancy, lactation. This chain uses TRBV12-5 with TRBJ2-5; 10 positions agree with TRBD2. The clonotype was recovered from a woman under 30 with Graves' hyperthyroidism. Sequencing was carried out using blood. The CDR3 reads CASGLDILAGIETQYF. In DNA form, the CDR3 reads TGTGCTAGTGGTTTGGACATACTAGCGGGAATAGAGACCCAGTACTTC.